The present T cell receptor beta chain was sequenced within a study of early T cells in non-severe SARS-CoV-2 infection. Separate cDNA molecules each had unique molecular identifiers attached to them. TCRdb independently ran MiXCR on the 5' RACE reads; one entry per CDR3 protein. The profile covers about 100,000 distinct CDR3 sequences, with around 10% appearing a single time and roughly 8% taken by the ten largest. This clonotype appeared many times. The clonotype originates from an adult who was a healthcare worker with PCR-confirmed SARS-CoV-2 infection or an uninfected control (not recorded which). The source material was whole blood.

The CDR3 DNA follows: TGCAGCGTTGAAACGGGAACCGGGGAGCTGTTTTTT. Protein product: CSVETGTGELFF. The V and J genes are TRBV29-1 and TRBJ2-2, with a tentative D call TRBD2 (5 bases). CDR3 length: 12 residues. Germline CDR1 SQVTM, CDR2 ANQGSEA. Trimming removed 2 bases from V and 5 bases from J, with 6 bases in between.